The 31 T cell receptor beta chains below come from one sample, sequenced in a study of T cells after yellow fever vaccination. TCRdb reprocessed the 5' RACE reads via MiXCR and lists one record per CDR3 protein. In the table there are 500,000 to 650,000 distinct CDR3 sequences, less than 20% of which are singletons. The sample consisted of PBMCs, taken about 5 days after the first yellow fever vaccination. The receptor set was obtained from a man aged 18 to 30 who received the YFV17D yellow fever vaccine.

Many counts were recorded for this clonotype. V is TRBV12-3 or TRBV12-4 and J is TRBJ2-7, with D perhaps matching TRBD2 (6 bases). The CDR3 spans 14 residues. The V gene lost 6 bases and the J gene lost 1 base, with 13 bases spanning the gap. The CDR3 loop reads CASRTGLGSYEQYF. CDR3 nucleotide sequence: TGTGCCAGCAGGACGGGACTGGGGTCCTACGAGCAGTACTTC.

V usage is TRBV7-9 and J usage is TRBJ2-7; TRBD1 agrees at 10 bases. This CDR3 is 16 amino acids long. With 4 bases clipped from V and 5 bases from J, the junction kept 11 bases outside the gene matches. Germline CDR1 SEHNR, CDR2 FQNEAQ (reference sequence). CDR3 protein: CASSSRGRQGANEQYF. CDR3 nucleotide sequence: TGTGCCAGCAGCTCGAGAGGGCGACAGGGGGCCAACGAGCAGTACTTC.

This clonotype appeared a few times. The V gene is TRBV12-3 or TRBV12-4, the J gene TRBJ2-1, with D tentatively TRBD2 (6 bases). The V and J ends lost 2 bases and 5 bases respectively, with 22 bases between them. This CDR3 is built from 18 residues. Here the CDR3 reads CASSLTRWWGEVDNEQFF. The CDR3 DNA is TGTGCCAGCAGTTTAACTCGTTGGTGGGGGGAAGTCGACAATGAGCAGTTCTTC.

The chain links TRBV6-5 to TRBJ2-3, with TRBD2 matching 8 bases. Trimming took 4 bases from V and 2 from J; bases not matched to a gene: 5. This CDR3 spans 15 amino acids. CDR1 and CDR2 from the germline V gene are MNHEY and SVGAGI. CDR3 residues: CASSFRGGLTDTQYF. As DNA, the CDR3 is TGTGCCAGCAGTTTCCGCGGGGGGCTCACAGATACGCAGTATTTT.

This clonotype was detected only once. The CDR3 bases are TGTGCCAGCAGAACAGACACATCTGGGGTCCAGACCCAGTACTTC. Encoded protein: CASRTDTSGVQTQYF. The V and J genes are TRBV12-3 or TRBV12-4 and TRBJ2-5; no clear D. Trimming pared 6 bases from V and 6 bases from J, leaving 20 bases between. CDR3 length: 15 residues.

The chain is built from TRBV28 and TRBJ2-1; D may be TRBD1 (5 bases). Germline V gives CDR1 MDHEN, CDR2 SYDVKM. V lost 3 bases to trimming and J lost 9 bases, with 12 bases between them. The CDR3 sequence is 13 residues long. The CDR3 spells CASSFPHRLEQFF. As DNA, the CDR3 is TGTGCCAGCAGTTTTCCTCACAGGCTTGAGCAGTTCTTC.

The chain links TRBV12-3 or TRBV12-4 to TRBJ2-5; 11 bases are shared with TRBD1. This CDR3 has 16 amino acids. J was trimmed by 4 bases and V by 5 bases; bases with no gene match: 9. The CDR3 is CASSTYSGTGGETQYF. The CDR3 DNA follows: TGTGCCAGCAGTACCTACTCCGGGACAGGGGGAGAGACCCAGTACTTC.

This clonotype showed up just a few times. The chain joins TRBV7-2 to TRBJ2-7; a possible D gene is TRBD1 (6 bases). Trimming stripped 1 base from V and 3 bases from J, with 13 bases between. The V gene's germline CDR1 is SGHTA and CDR2 FQGNSA. The CDR3 runs 15 residues. The CDR3 DNA sequence: TGTGCCAGCAGCTTAGGAGGGTTAGGGGGCTACGAGCAGTACGTC. This sequence encodes CASSLGGLGGYEQYV.

The V gene is TRBV20-1, the J gene TRBJ1-2, with D hard to call. Between the trimmed V and J ends, which lost 5 bases and 3 bases, there was a span of 10 bases. This CDR3 spans 12 amino acids. The germline CDR1 and CDR2 sequences are DFQATT and SNEGSKA (reference sequence). CDR3 in amino acids: CSALPGYYGYTF. The DNA for the CDR3 is TGCAGTGCTCTCCCCGGGTACTATGGCTACACCTTC.

This clonotype was recorded a few times. Here the CDR3 DNA reads TGTGCCAGAAGACTAGCGGGAGGGGCATACGAGCAGTACGTC. Residues: CARRLAGGAYEQYV. This chain links TRBV6-4 with TRBJ2-7; 14 bases are a match to TRBD2. CDR1 MRHNA and CDR2 SNTAGT come from the germline V gene. V lost 9 bases and J lost 4; bases outside the gene matches: 5. This CDR3 is built from 14 residues.

This clonotype was observed a few times. The chain links TRBV28 to TRBJ2-7, with unresolved D. The length of the CDR3 is 13 residues. Trimming took off 5 bases at V and 1 base at J, with 9 bases between the two ends. In germline, CDR1 is MDHEN, CDR2 SYDVKM. CDR3 nucleotides: TGTGCCAGCAGTGTGGCTATATCCTACGAGCAGTACGTC. As protein: CASSVAISYEQYV.

The chain combines TRBV3-1 with TRBJ2-3; no clear D. Deletions cut 0 bases from V and 5 bases from J, with 6 bases between. The CDR3 length is 13 residues. Germline V gives CDR1 LGHDT, CDR2 YNNKEL (reference sequence). The CDR3 region is CASSQERRDTQYF. The DNA of the CDR3 is TGTGCCAGCAGCCAAGAGCGCCGAGATACGCAGTATTTT.

The J gene is TRBJ1-1, the V gene TRBV7-2; D is unresolved. The germline CDR1 and CDR2 sequences are SGHTA and FQGNSA. The CDR3 runs to 13 residues. Trimming shortened V by 0 bases and J by 7 bases, and 9 bases separated the two germline ends. The CDR3 bases are TGTGCCAGCAGCTTAGCTCCCTTGGGTGAAGCTTTCTTT. Translating it yields CASSLAPLGEAFF.

This chain joins TRBV21-1 and TRBJ2-3; TRBD1, the D gene given by the table, was not confirmed from the DNA. TRBV21-1 has pseudogene status. There are 14 residues in the CDR3. The CDR3 DNA is TGTGCCAGCAGCAATCAGGGAAGCACAGATACGCAGTATTTT. Its translation is CASSNQGSTDTQYF.

This clonotype was observed a handful of times. CDR3 region: CASSLAPGSSYEQYF. The CDR3 nucleotides are TGTGCCAGCAGCTTAGCGCCTGGCAGCTCCTACGAGCAGTACTTC. The gene calls are TRBV7-6 and TRBJ2-7; no definite D call. This CDR3 is built from 15 residues. Trimming left V 0 bases short and J 0 bases short, with 9 bases between. Per the germline V gene, CDR1 is SGHVS and CDR2 is FNYEAQ.

This clonotype was counted a few times. The rearrangement uses TRBV5-1 and TRBJ1-4, with 7 bases aligning to TRBD1. Per germline, CDR1 SGHRS and CDR2 YFSETQ. This CDR3 is 16 amino acids long. Germline trimming cut 7 bases from V and 5 bases from J; bases unmatched to any gene: 14. Here the CDR3 reads CASRSGDRHSNEKLFF. The CDR3 DNA is TGCGCCAGCCGCTCTGGGGACAGACACTCCAATGAAAAACTGTTTTTT.

This clonotype was counted only a few times. This rearrangement joins TRBV4-1 to TRBJ2-5, with 8 bases identical to TRBD1. CDR3 size: 15 residues. Germline loops: CDR1 MGHRA, CDR2 YSYEKL. Trimming cost V 4 bases and J 0 bases; bases outside gene matches: 4. The CDR3 loop reads CASSRGTGYQETQYF. The CDR3 DNA reads as TGCGCCAGCAGCCGTGGGACAGGCTACCAAGAGACCCAGTACTTC.

The chain employs TRBV7-3 and TRBJ2-7; D uncertain. This CDR3 has 12 amino acids. V shed 9 bases and J shed 7 bases, with 16 bases lying between them. The germline V gene has CDR1 SGHTA and CDR2 FQGTGA. Here the CDR3 reads CASATPSGEQYF. CDR3 coding DNA: TGTGCCAGTGCTACTCCCTCCGGTGAGCAGTACTTC.

This clonotype appeared a few times. V and J are TRBV5-1 and TRBJ1-2; D gene unclear. The CDR3 covers 14 residues. Germline V gene lookup returns CDR1 SGHRS and CDR2 YFSETQ. V shed 5 bases and J shed 0 bases, with 11 bases lying between them. DNA for the CDR3: TGCGCCAGCAGGGAGCAGGAAGCTAACTATGGCTACACCTTC. Its translation is CASREQEANYGYTF.

This clonotype was detected only a few times. The rearrangement joins TRBV5-1 to TRBJ1-3; D remains ambiguous. Per germline, CDR1 SGHRS and CDR2 YFSETQ. This CDR3 contains 14 residues. Trimming pared 4 bases from V and 2 bases from J, leaving 10 bases between. The CDR3, as DNA: TGCGCCAGCAGCCCGGAAAGTCCTGGAAACACCATATATTTT. Translating it yields CASSPESPGNTIYF.

This clonotype has at least ten counts. The chain is built from TRBV7-9 and TRBJ2-2, with 7 bases fitting TRBD2. Trimming took 4 bases from V and 5 from J; bases not matched to a gene: 7. The CDR3 contains 15 residues. CDR1 is SEHNR, CDR2 FQNEAQ, per germline (reference sequence). Written as DNA, the CDR3 is TGTGCCAGCAGCTCGCGACTAGCTGGGACCGGGGAGCTGTTTTTT. It encodes CASSSRLAGTGELFF.

The chain recombines TRBV18 with TRBJ1-1, with TRBD1 matching 7 bases. The CDR3 runs to 16 residues. Germline trimming cut 6 bases from V and 3 bases from J; bases unmatched to any gene: 13. In germline, CDR1 is KGHSH, CDR2 LQKENI. The CDR3 DNA follows: TGTGCCAGCTCGCAGGGGGTTGGTGGGTCGGACACTGAAGCTTTCTTT. It encodes CASSQGVGGSDTEAFF.

This clonotype has more than one count but fewer than ten. This chain links TRBV6-1 with TRBJ1-1; TRBD1 agrees at 7 bases. V trimming: 6 bases; J trimming: 7 bases; junction bases outside the gene matches: 17. Per the germline V gene, CDR1 is MNHNS and CDR2 is SASEGT. The CDR3 runs 16 residues. CDR3 DNA: TGTGCCAGCAGCTTGACAGGGTCCCATGGACCCGGTGAAGCTTTCTTT. This codes for CASSLTGSHGPGEAFF.

This clonotype was found a few times. J is TRBJ2-7 and V is TRBV4-3; no definite D call. Germline CDR1 is LGHNA and CDR2 is YSLEER. This CDR3 comprises 15 residues. V lost 0 bases to trimming and J lost 3 bases, with 12 bases between them. CDR3 in amino acids: CASSQEEGRFYEQYF. CDR3 DNA: TGCGCCAGCAGCCAAGAAGAAGGACGGTTCTACGAGCAGTACTTC.

This clonotype was seen only a few times. J is TRBJ2-5 and V is TRBV10-3; TRBD2 might be the D (5 bases). The CDR3 has 15 amino acids. V lost 0 bases and J lost 1, with 9 bases in between. Germline CDR1 reads ENHRY; CDR2 reads SYGVKD. The CDR3 reads CAISESEVLQETQYF. The CDR3 region has the DNA TGTGCCATCAGTGAGTCGGAGGTCCTCCAAGAGACCCAGTACTTC.

This clonotype was seen only a few times. V and J are TRBV5-1 and TRBJ2-6, with 7 bases fitting TRBD1. V trimming: 4 bases; J trimming: 0 bases; junction bases outside the gene matches: 4. CDR1 and CDR2 from the germline V gene are SGHRS and YFSETQ. The CDR3 extends over 16 amino acids. The CDR3 coding sequence is TGCGCCAGCAGCCGGGGACAGCCCTCTGGGGCCAACGTCCTGACTTTC. The encoded protein is CASSRGQPSGANVLTF. Drawing the rest from reference TRBV5-1 and TRBJ2-6, the complete variable domain is KAGVTQTPRYLIKTRGQQVTLSCSPISGHRSVSWYQQTPGQGLQFLFEYFSETQRNKGNFPGRFSGRQFSNSRSEMNVSTLELGDSALYLCASSRGQPSGANVLTFGAGSRLTVL.

This clonotype has a handful of counts. The chain is built from TRBV29-1 and TRBJ1-2; 8 nucleotides agree with TRBD1. The CDR3 sequence is 17 residues long. Germline assignment: CDR1 SQVTM and CDR2 ANQGSEA. V lost 5 bases and J lost 4; bases outside the gene matches: 18. The CDR3 spells CSVQGLGRGQFRYGYTF. DNA of the CDR3: TGCAGCGTTCAAGGTCTTGGCAGGGGGCAGTTCCGCTATGGCTACACCTTC.

This clonotype appeared once. This chain uses TRBV6-5 with TRBJ2-7, with D hard to call. Trimming removed 0 bases from V and 6 bases from J, with 9 bases in between. The CDR3 is 13 residues long. Germline V gives CDR1 MNHEY, CDR2 SVGAGI. CDR3 DNA: TGTGCCAGCAGTTACTCGACCGGGTTCGAGCAGTACTTC. Translated, it gives CASSYSTGFEQYF.

Points on this clonotype: This CDR3 is missing its conserved last phenylalanine or tryptophan, likely due to a read error. The V and J genes are TRBV5-1 and TRBJ2-7, with 10 bases lining up with TRBD2. Germline lookup yields CDR1 SGHRS and CDR2 YFSETQ. The V and J ends lost 4 bases and 2 bases, in that order; junction bases with no gene match: 6. This CDR3 comprises 15 residues. CDR3 DNA sequence: TGCGCCAGCAGCCAATCTAGCGGGGGCACCTACGAGCAGTACTAC. Translation: CASSQSSGGTYEQYY.

This clonotype was seen a few times. The chain carries TRBV6-1 and TRBJ2-7, with 8 bases fitting TRBD1. After removal of 6 bases from V and 2 bases from J, the junction contained 9 bases not matched to a gene. The CDR3 consists of 15 residues. Germline V gene data show CDR1 as MNHNS and CDR2 as SASEGT. The CDR3 sequence is CASSIGQGVPYEQYF. In DNA, the CDR3 is TGTGCCAGCAGCATCGGACAGGGAGTACCCTACGAGCAGTACTTC.

On this clonotype: The junction differs from germline at one of its ends, possibly a read error. The chain links TRBV2 to TRBJ2-4, with 9 bases fitting TRBD2. The CDR3 runs to 19 residues. Germline V CDR1 and CDR2: SNHLY, FYNNEI. CDR3 in amino acids: CASSLHFSGGILAKNIRYF. The CDR3 DNA follows: TGTGCCAGCAGTCTTCATTTCAGCGGGGGGATCTTAGCCAAAAACATTCGGTACTTC.